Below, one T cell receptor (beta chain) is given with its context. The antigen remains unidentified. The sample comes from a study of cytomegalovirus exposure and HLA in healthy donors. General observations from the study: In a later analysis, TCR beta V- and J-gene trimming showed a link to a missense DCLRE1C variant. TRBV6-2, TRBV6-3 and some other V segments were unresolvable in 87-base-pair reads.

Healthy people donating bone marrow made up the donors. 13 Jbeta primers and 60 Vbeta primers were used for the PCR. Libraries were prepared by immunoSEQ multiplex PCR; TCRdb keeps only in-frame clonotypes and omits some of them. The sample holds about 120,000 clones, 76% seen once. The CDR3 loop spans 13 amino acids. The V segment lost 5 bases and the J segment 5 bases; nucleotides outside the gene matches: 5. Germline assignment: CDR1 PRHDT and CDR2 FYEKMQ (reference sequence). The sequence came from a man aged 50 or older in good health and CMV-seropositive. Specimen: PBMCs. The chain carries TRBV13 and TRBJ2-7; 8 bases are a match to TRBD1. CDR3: CASSQDRANEQYF. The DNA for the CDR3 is TGTGCCAGCAGCCAGGACAGGGCTAACGAGCAGTACTTC.